The 24 T cell receptor beta chains below all came from one sample that was sequenced in a study of shared clonotypes between healthy human individuals. Data came from immunoSEQ multiplex PCR; TCRdb stores just in-frame clones and leaves some out. The table lists about 2,500,000 clones, more than 80% of them singletons, with roughly 0.13% in the top ten. The sequencing sample was made of naive CD4+ T cells sorted from blood. Stated subset: CD45RA+ positively selected. Receptor source: a young man in good health.

CDR3 nucleotide sequence: TGCGCCAGCAGCCCCCTTGGAGCGGGGGGCGGGGATACGCAGTATTTT. Protein: CASSPLGAGGGDTQYF. The gene calls are TRBV5-1 and TRBJ2-3; 9 bases align to TRBD2. J gave up 6 bases and V 4 bases, and 12 bases lay outside the gene matches. Germline loops: CDR1 SGHRS, CDR2 YFSETQ. The CDR3 length is 16 residues. Combining the CDR3 with reference TRBV5-1 and TRBJ2-3 gives the whole variable domain KAGVTQTPRYLIKTRGQQVTLSCSPISGHRSVSWYQQTPGQGLQFLFEYFSETQRNKGNFPGRFSGRQFSNSRSEMNVSTLELGDSALYLCASSPLGAGGGDTQYFGPGTRLTVL.

The chain has TRBV7-3 and TRBJ2-3; the D gene is possibly TRBD2 (7 bases). The V gene's germline CDR1 is SGHTA and CDR2 FQGTGA. CDR3 length: 16 residues. V was pared by 5 bases and J by 2 bases, with 17 bases between. In nucleotides, the CDR3 is TGTGCCAGCAGCCCGCGCGGCGGGGGCCCCACAGATACGCAGTATTTT. Translation: CASSPRGGGPTDTQYF.

Worth noting for this clone: The sample has other DNA sequences that encode this CDR3 too. This sequence joins TRBV7-9 and TRBJ1-1; D remains unclear. Trimming pared 1 base from V and 5 bases from J, leaving 8 bases between. The V gene's germline CDR1 is SEHNR and CDR2 FQNEAQ (reference sequence). The CDR3 runs to 13 residues. CDR3 loop: CASSLEGNTEAFF. The CDR3 DNA reads as TGTGCCAGCAGCTTAGAGGGAAATACTGAAGCTTTCTTT.

The CDR3 loop is CASSVPGQANPSWTDTQYF. The CDR3 coding sequence is TGTGCCAGCAGCGTTCCGGGACAGGCAAACCCGAGTTGGACAGATACGCAGTATTTT. This chain uses TRBV9 with TRBJ2-3, with TRBD1 matching over 8 bases. This CDR3 contains 19 residues. Germline V gene sequence: CDR1 SGDLS, CDR2 YYNGEE. V was pared by 2 bases and J by 3 bases, with 17 bases of the junction left unmatched.

The J gene is TRBJ1-3, the V gene TRBV5-1, with a possible D match to TRBD1 (6 bases). Germline V lookup: CDR1 SGHRS, CDR2 YFSETQ. V dropped 1 base and J dropped 2 bases, with 7 bases sitting between them. The CDR3 extends over 14 amino acids. The CDR3 coding sequence is TGCGCCAGCAGCTTGACAGGGCCTGGAAACACCATATATTTT. As protein: CASSLTGPGNTIYF.

This rearrangement joins TRBV30 to TRBJ2-3; the match to TRBD2 covers 10 bases. The CDR3 has 14 residues. Germline CDR1 is GTSNPN and CDR2 is SVGIG (reference sequence). With V trimmed by 4 bases and J by 4 bases, 5 bases remained unmatched. CDR3 loop: CAWTSGGGADTQYF. The CDR3 nucleotides read TGTGCCTGGACTAGCGGGGGAGGTGCAGATACGCAGTATTTT.

The CDR3 reads CAWSVRFSGNNSPLHF. In DNA, the CDR3 is TGTGCCTGGAGTGTACGATTTTCCGGGAATAATTCACCCCTCCACTTT. The chain links TRBV30 to TRBJ1-6; D unresolved. Germline V lookup: CDR1 GTSNPN, CDR2 SVGIG (reference sequence). The CDR3 contains 16 residues. The V gene lost 0 bases and the J gene lost 5 bases, with 14 bases spanning the gap.

This clone appeared a single time. The junction and the germline gene differ at one end; a read error may be behind it. V and J are TRBV7-2 and TRBJ2-5; 15 positions match TRBD2. The CDR3 loop spans 17 amino acids. CDR1 and CDR2 from the germline V gene are SGHTA and FQGNSA. The CDR3 nucleotides read TGTGCCAGCAGCCTGGGACTAGCGGGAGGTTTCCAAGAGTCCCAGTACTTC. Its translation: CASSLGLAGGFQESQYF.

This clone is a singleton in its sample. The rearrangement uses TRBV30 and TRBJ1-1; perhaps TRBD1 as D (6 bases). CDR1 and CDR2 from the germline V gene are GTSNPN and SVGIG (reference sequence). This CDR3 is built from 14 residues. Trimming took off 1 base at V and 1 base at J, with 10 bases between the two ends. The CDR3 nucleotides are TGTGCCTGGAGTGCAGGGGACCGGAACACTGAAGCTTTCTTT. It yields the protein CAWSAGDRNTEAFF.

The rearrangement uses TRBV19 and TRBJ2-3; maybe TRBD2 (6 bases). The CDR3 is 14 residues long. Germline V gives CDR1 LNHDA, CDR2 SQIVND (reference sequence). V was trimmed by 3 bases and J by 6 bases, leaving 13 bases between them. CDR3: CASSISGRGDTQYF. The CDR3 region has the DNA TGTGCCAGTAGTATCAGCGGTCGGGGGGATACGCAGTATTTT.

Here the CDR3 DNA reads TGTGCCAGCAGGGGGGGTAATGCTTGGGCTTTCTTT. Amino acids: CASRGGNAWAFF. The rearrangement uses TRBV6-1 and TRBJ1-1; the D gene is possibly TRBD1 (5 bases). CDR1 MNHNS and CDR2 SASEGT come from the germline V gene. Trimming left V 6 bases short and J 11 bases short, with 16 bases between. This CDR3 is 12 amino acids long.

The chain recombines TRBV4-1 with TRBJ2-7; D call uncertain. The CDR3 is 13 amino acids. Germline CDR1 MGHRA, CDR2 YSYEKL. The V gene lost 4 bases and the J gene lost 4 bases, with 11 bases spanning the gap. The chain's CDR3 is CASSLSTGYEQYF. In DNA, the CDR3 is TGCGCCAGCAGCCTCTCGACTGGATACGAGCAGTACTTC.

In its sample, this clone was seen once. The chain couples TRBV21-1 to TRBJ2-1; TRBD2 is the table's D call, not checked against the DNA. TRBV21-1 is flagged as a pseudogene. The CDR3 covers 16 residues. DNA for the CDR3: TGTGCCAGCAGCAAAGTTTCCCTAGGTGGTACCGATGAGCAGTTCTTC. This encodes CASSKVSLGGTDEQFF.

This clone was found a few times. DNA for the CDR3: TGTGCCTGGAGTCCCACCCAGGGGATGCGGGGGCTTCAGCCCCAGCATTTT. Translated: CAWSPTQGMRGLQPQHF. This chain connects TRBV30 to TRBJ1-5, with TRBD1 as a possible D gene (6 bases). The CDR3 loop spans 17 amino acids. Germline V gives CDR1 GTSNPN, CDR2 SVGIG (reference sequence). The V end was cut by 2 bases, the J end by 6 bases, with 23 bases between.

The chain combines TRBV6-1 with TRBJ1-5; D is undetermined. This CDR3 is built from 14 residues. Deletions cut 1 base from V and 6 bases from J, with 10 bases between. Germline loops: CDR1 MNHNS, CDR2 SASEGT. The CDR3 DNA reads TGTGCCAGCAGTGAAGTTCCAAGGATTCAGCCCCAGCATTTT. Protein sequence: CASSEVPRIQPQHF.

The chain has TRBV11-2 and TRBJ1-2, with a possible D match to TRBD1 (5 bases). The CDR3 length is 14 residues. Germline CDR1 is SGHAT and CDR2 is FQNNGV. Between the trimmed V and J ends, which lost 5 bases and 0 bases, there was a span of 10 bases. CDR3 loop: CASSGGTANYGYTF. The DNA for the CDR3 is TGTGCCAGCAGCGGAGGGACCGCTAACTATGGCTACACCTTC.

The chain combines TRBV1 with TRBJ2-4; whether TRBD2, the table's D call, matches the DNA was not checked. TRBV1 is marked as a pseudogene. This CDR3 has 17 residues. The CDR3 spells CTSSQSVRLAGINIQYF. The CDR3, as DNA: TGCACCAGCAGCCAATCTGTCCGACTAGCGGGTATAAACATTCAGTACTTC.

This rearrangement joins TRBV10-3 to TRBJ2-1; 9 nucleotides align to TRBD1. Germline assignment: CDR1 ENHRY and CDR2 SYGVKD. V lost 6 bases, J lost 8 bases, and 8 bases stayed unmatched. CDR3 length: 14 residues. The DNA of the CDR3 is TGTGCCATCAGCAGACAGGGGGGGGAGTATGAGCAGTTCTTC. It is translated as CAISRQGGEYEQFF.

This chain connects TRBV10-3 to TRBJ1-1; TRBD1 might be the D (6 bases). The CDR3 spans 11 residues. Between the trimmed V and J ends, which lost 10 bases and 4 bases, there was a span of 10 bases. The germline V gene encodes CDR1 ENHRY and CDR2 SYGVKD. The CDR3 sequence: CATTGFTEAFF. The CDR3 coding sequence is TGTGCCACAACAGGGTTCACTGAAGCTTTCTTT.

The V and J genes are TRBV4-2 and TRBJ1-5; D is unclear. The CDR3 is made up of 20 amino acids. The V gene lost 4 bases and the J gene lost 1 base, with 26 bases spanning the gap. CDR1 and CDR2 (germline): LGHNA, YNFKEQ. CDR3 bases: TGTGCCAGCAGCCCTTATTTTGTCGGTTCGGAACTCGGGAGCAATCAGCCCCAGCATTTT. Translated: CASSPYFVGSELGSNQPQHF.

A remark on this clone: This sample includes further DNA sequences coding for the same CDR3. This sequence joins TRBV27 and TRBJ2-5, with a weak D call TRBD2 (6 bases). CDR3 length: 12 residues. The germline gives CDR1 MNHEY, CDR2 SMNVEV (reference sequence). Trimming stripped 2 bases from V and 5 bases from J, with 6 bases between. This CDR3 is CASSLSGETQYF. The CDR3 DNA reads TGTGCCAGCAGTTTAAGCGGGGAGACCCAGTACTTC.

The chain recombines TRBV19 with TRBJ1-1; no clear D. Trimming left V 6 bases short and J 2 bases short, with 10 bases between. This CDR3 comprises 13 residues. The V gene's germline CDR1 is LNHDA and CDR2 SQIVND (reference sequence). CDR3: CASRSQANTEAFF. The DNA for the CDR3 is TGTGCCAGTAGGTCGCAGGCAAACACTGAAGCTTTCTTT.

There are a few counts of this clone. The rearrangement joins TRBV30 to TRBJ1-1; D is undetermined. CDR3 length: 14 amino acids. Between the trimmed V and J ends, which lost 4 bases and 6 bases, there was a span of 18 bases. The germline gives CDR1 GTSNPN, CDR2 SVGIG (reference sequence). Written as DNA, the CDR3 is TGTGCCTGGATTCGAGGACGGCTTATATCTGAAGCTTTCTTT. Translating gives CAWIRGRLISEAFF.

J is TRBJ1-1 and V is TRBV7-8; the D is unclear. V was cut by 0 bases and J by 8 bases, with 19 bases left in between. Germline V lookup: CDR1 SGHVS, CDR2 FQNEAQ. The CDR3 covers 16 residues. The CDR3 coding sequence is TGTGCCAGCAGCTTAGCACCTCAAACCCTCGGTCGGGAAGCTTTCTTT. Its protein product is CASSLAPQTLGREAFF.